A selection of T cell receptor beta chains follows, all from one sample in a study of CD8 T cells in Susac syndrome. MiXCR, applied by TCRdb to the immunoSEQ multiplex PCR reads, yields one record per CDR3 protein. Found here are 150,000 to 160,000 distinct CDR3 sequences, 95% of them singletons; the top ten hold around 0.15%. Sequencing used CD4+ T cells from PBMCs. The source of these receptors is a human donor with Susac syndrome. The CDR3 runs from the conserved cysteine through the conserved F or W. A D gene is named only where the DNA matches it firmly. Expanded clones are given a class, and other clones once, few, many or no size at all.

d_gene	v_gene	abundance	j_gene	CDR3aa	CDR3nt
TRBD1	TRBV19	NA	TRBJ2-7	CASSGTVYEQYF	TGTGCCAGTAGTGGGACAGTCTACGAGCAGTACTTC
TRBD1	TRBV7-7	NA	TRBJ2-1	CARPDRRHVDEQFF	TGTGCCAGACCGGACAGGAGACATGTGGATGAGCAGTTCTTC
TRBD1	TRBV6-6	NA	TRBJ2-1	CASSSRQGYNEQFF	TGTGCCAGCAGTTCCCGACAGGGGTACAATGAGCAGTTCTTC
TRBD1	TRBV28	NA	TRBJ2-2	CASSSLGTGVIGELFF	TGTGCCAGCAGCTCGCTAGGGACAGGGGTTATCGGGGAGCTGTTTTTT
NA	TRBV19	NA	TRBJ2-1	CASSVTANEQFF	TGTGCCAGTAGTGTCACAGCCAATGAGCAGTTCTTC
NA	TRBV29-1	NA	TRBJ2-5	CSVATISGETQYF	TGCAGCGTTGCGACCATCTCCGGGGAGACCCAGTACTTC
TRBD2	TRBV27	NA	TRBJ2-5	CASRLLGTSGSETQYF	TGTGCCAGCCGACTTTTGGGGACTAGCGGCTCCGAGACCCAGTACTTC
NA	TRBV20-1	few	TRBJ2-5	CSARVGETQYF	TGCAGTGCTAGAGTTGGCGAGACCCAGTACTTC
NA	TRBV13	NA	TRBJ1-4	CASSLKVANEKLFF	TGTGCCAGCAGCTTGAAGGTGGCTAATGAAAAACTGTTTTTT
NA	TRBV25-1	NA	TRBJ2-1	CASSESGIGVIF	TGTGCCAGCAGTGAATCGGGAATAGGGGTAATCTTC
NA	TRBV12-3/TRBV12-4	NA	TRBJ1-5	CASSRREGPNQPQHF	TGTGCCAGCTCCCGAAGGGAGGGTCCTAATCAGCCCCAGCATTTT
TRBD1	TRBV10-3	NA	TRBJ2-3	CAISAGQATDTQYF	TGTGCCATCAGTGCCGGACAGGCCACAGATACGCAGTATTTT
TRBD1	TRBV20-1	NA	TRBJ2-1	CSAHPGGQGNEQFF	TGCAGTGCTCACCCCGGGGGACAGGGAAATGAGCAGTTCTTC
NA	TRBV28	NA	TRBJ2-7	CASSFRGRDEQYF	TGTGCCAGCAGTTTCCGGGGTAGGGACGAGCAGTACTTC
NA	TRBV9	NA	TRBJ1-2	CASSQERNGYTF	TGTGCCAGCAGTCAGGAGCGGAATGGCTACACCTTC
NA	TRBV25-1	NA	TRBJ2-1	CASSEHVDYNEQFF	TGTGCCAGCAGTGAACACGTGGACTACAATGAGCAGTTCTTC
TRBD2	TRBV19	NA	TRBJ2-1	CASNAAGDYNEQFF	TGTGCCAGTAATGCAGCGGGAGATTACAATGAGCAGTTCTTC
NA	TRBV9	NA	TRBJ2-1	CASSPTGAYNEQFF	TGTGCCAGCAGCCCCACAGGAGCGTACAATGAGCAGTTCTTC
TRBD1	TRBV5-1	NA	TRBJ1-2	CASRPDRGHYGYTF	TGCGCCAGCAGACCGGACAGGGGGCACTATGGCTACACCTTC
NA	TRBV5-1	NA	TRBJ2-5	CASSRDNDQETQYF	TGCGCCAGCAGCCGTGACAACGACCAAGAGACCCAGTACTTC